This T cell receptor (beta chain) was found in a study of cytomegalovirus exposure and HLA in healthy donors. Study observations and caveats: Donors belonging to an Asian-associated ancestry cluster reportedly showed fewer N-insertions in productive TCRs than the roughly 670-donor mean, according to what a later analysis found. Follow-up analysis seemed to connect common viral pathogens with several of the most significant clusters identified. An observed cluster of highly shared sequence variants was recorded as a likely sequencing artifact.

The CDR3 length is 13 residues. V lost 4 bases, J lost 6 bases, and 5 bases stayed unmatched. CDR1 and CDR2 (germline): SGHRS, YFSETQ. In regard to this clone: Its antigen is still unknown.

The PCR used 60 Vbeta and 13 Jbeta primers. The repertoire was sequenced with immunoSEQ multiplex PCR; TCRdb's copy has only in-frame clones and lacks some. The data show about 130,000 clones, with less than 85% seen just once and around 1.3% held by the top ten. The receptor was isolated from a female donor in good health and CMV-seronegative. This chain links TRBV5-1 with TRBJ1-2, with 8 nucleotides matching TRBD1. The sequencing sample was made of PBMCs. CDR3: CASSTGGSDGYTF. The CDR3 DNA reads as TGCGCCAGCAGCACAGGGGGTTCGGATGGCTACACCTTC.